These 29 T cell receptor beta chains originate from one sample sequenced in a study of technical replicates of blood from several donors. Some clones are missing from TCRdb's copy, which holds only in-frame ones; the method was immunoSEQ multiplex PCR. In the table there are around 90,000 clones, approximately 94% of which are singletons. Sequenced material: T cells isolated from PBMCs. Receptors were obtained from a human donor in good health.

The V call is TRBV4-1, the J call TRBJ2-2; no firm D call. V lost 1 base and J lost 6, with 6 bases in between. The CDR3 totals 13 residues. The germline gives CDR1 MGHRA, CDR2 YSYEKL. The CDR3 sequence: CASSQGGSGELFF. The DNA for the CDR3 is TGCGCCAGCAGCCAAGGAGGATCCGGGGAGCTGTTTTTT.

V is TRBV4-1 and J is TRBJ1-1; 7 bases map to TRBD1. V shed 0 bases, J shed 6 bases, and the junction held 7 bases outside the gene matches. Per germline, CDR1 MGHRA and CDR2 YSYEKL. This CDR3 spans 15 amino acids. The CDR3 DNA reads as TGCGCCAGCAGCCAAGATGCAGGGGGTTTGTCTGAAGCTTTCTTT. Translation: CASSQDAGGLSEAFF.

This chain joins TRBV7-9 and TRBJ2-6; no definite D call. Trimming took off 6 bases at V and 2 bases at J, with 8 bases between the two ends. The V gene's germline CDR1 is SEHNR and CDR2 FQNEAQ (reference sequence). CDR3 length equals 14 residues. Here the CDR3 reads CASRINAGANVLTF. Written as DNA, the CDR3 is TGTGCCAGCAGAATTAATGCTGGGGCCAACGTCCTGACTTTC.

The chain couples TRBV28 to TRBJ1-5, with D possibly TRBD1 on 5 matching bases. The CDR3 contains 12 residues. The V gene's germline CDR1 is MDHEN and CDR2 SYDVKM. V lost 7 bases and J lost 4, with 8 bases in between. CDR3 protein: CASKTANQPQHF. The DNA of the CDR3 is TGTGCCAGCAAGACAGCTAATCAGCCCCAGCATTTT. Using reference TRBV28 and TRBJ1-5 for the parts outside the CDR3, the full variable domain is DVKVTQSSRYLVKRTGEKVFLECVQDMDHENMFWYRQDPGLGLRLIYFSYDVKMKEKGDIPEGYSVSREKKERFSLILESASTNQTSMYLCASKTANQPQHFGDGTRLSIL.

The gene calls are TRBV5-6 and TRBJ2-1; 7 bases are shared with TRBD2. V gave up 2 bases and J gave up 12 bases; unmatched junction bases: 14. The CDR3 runs 15 residues. The germline CDR1 and CDR2 sequences are SGHDT and YYEEEE. The CDR3 bases are TGTGCCAGCAGCTTTTTGGGGGGGACGGTGGAGGCGCAGTTCTTC. This gives the protein CASSFLGGTVEAQFF.

The chain has TRBV4-3 and TRBJ2-3; D unresolved. This CDR3 comprises 13 residues. The ends were cut back, 3 bases at V and 4 bases at J, with 8 bases in the middle. Germline V gene lookup returns CDR1 LGHNA and CDR2 YSLEER. The CDR3 loop reads CASSHVVADTQYF. CDR3 DNA sequence: TGCGCCAGCAGCCACGTAGTGGCAGATACGCAGTATTTT.

The V gene is TRBV7-9, the J gene TRBJ2-7; D remains unclear. V shed 4 bases and J shed 3 bases, with 16 bases lying between them. Germline V gives CDR1 SEHNR, CDR2 FQNEAQ (reference sequence). The CDR3 is 15 residues long. The CDR3 nucleotides read TGTGCCAGCAGCTCCCCCGGTCACCCCTTCTACGAGCAGTACTTC. Its translation is CASSSPGHPFYEQYF.

The chain is built from TRBV7-2 and TRBJ2-3, with TRBD2 identical over 9 bases. The CDR3 contains 15 residues. The germline gives CDR1 SGHTA, CDR2 FQGNSA. Trimming removed 5 bases from V and 6 bases from J; junction bases left unmatched: 9. CDR3 DNA: TGTGCCAGCAGCGCGGCTAGCGGGAATCGGGATACGCAGTATTTT. Its translation: CASSAASGNRDTQYF.

The chain employs TRBV5-4 and TRBJ2-7, with D perhaps matching TRBD2 (5 bases). Germline V gives CDR1 SGHNT, CDR2 YYREEE (reference sequence). Trimming took off 4 bases at V and 0 bases at J, with 14 bases between the two ends. The CDR3 contains 15 residues. The DNA of the CDR3 is TGTGCCAGCAGCCCTTACAGCGGCAACTCCTACGAGCAGTACTTC. It encodes CASSPYSGNSYEQYF.

This chain connects TRBV5-1 to TRBJ2-2, with 8 positions matching TRBD2. Looked up from germline, CDR1 is SGHRS and CDR2 is YFSETQ. CDR3 size: 14 residues. J lost 6 bases, V lost 5 bases, and 6 bases had no gene match. The CDR3 sequence is CASSPGTSAGELFF. The CDR3, as DNA: TGCGCCAGCAGTCCCGGGACTAGTGCCGGGGAGCTGTTTTTT. Variable domain in full (rest from reference TRBV5-1 and TRBJ2-2): KAGVTQTPRYLIKTRGQQVTLSCSPISGHRSVSWYQQTPGQGLQFLFEYFSETQRNKGNFPGRFSGRQFSNSRSEMNVSTLELGDSALYLCASSPGTSAGELFFGEGSRLTVL.

The V gene is TRBV4-3, the J gene TRBJ2-5; maybe TRBD2 (6 bases). Trimming took off 4 bases at V and 3 bases at J, with 15 bases between the two ends. The CDR3 is 15 residues long. Germline-derived CDR1 and CDR2 are LGHNA and YSLEER. Here the CDR3 DNA reads TGCGCCAGCAGCCCCCTCGGGGTAGCGGAAGAGACCCAGTACTTC. This translates into CASSPLGVAEETQYF.

The CDR3 spells CASSLGVAEFNEQFF. The CDR3, as DNA: TGTGCCAGCAGCTTAGGAGTGGCGGAATTCAATGAGCAGTTCTTC. The V and J genes are TRBV7-3 and TRBJ2-1; D is unclear. The V gene's germline CDR1 is SGHTA and CDR2 FQGTGA. V was shortened by 2 bases and J by 6 bases, with 14 bases between the two germline ends. The CDR3 contains 15 residues.

The chain couples TRBV5-1 to TRBJ2-1, with 10 bases that match TRBD1. V lost 4 bases, J lost 0 bases, and 4 bases stayed unmatched. Germline V CDR1 and CDR2: SGHRS, YFSETQ. This CDR3 comprises 16 residues. The CDR3 loop is CASSRQGASSYNEQFF. CDR3 DNA: TGCGCCAGCAGCAGACAGGGGGCCAGCTCCTACAATGAGCAGTTCTTC. The variable domain in full, completed from reference TRBV5-1 and TRBJ2-1, reads KAGVTQTPRYLIKTRGQQVTLSCSPISGHRSVSWYQQTPGQGLQFLFEYFSETQRNKGNFPGRFSGRQFSNSRSEMNVSTLELGDSALYLCASSRQGASSYNEQFFGPGTRLTVL.

The genes are TRBV7-6 and TRBJ1-2; D uncertain. Trimming removed 8 bases from V and 4 bases from J, with 14 bases in between. The CDR3 covers 13 residues. Germline CDR1 and CDR2: SGHVS and FNYEAQ. The CDR3: CASGGRSSYGYTF. The CDR3 nucleotides are TGTGCCAGCGGAGGGAGGTCATCCTATGGCTACACCTTC.

This chain links TRBV2 with TRBJ2-5; possible D gene TRBD1, 6 bases. Per germline, CDR1 SNHLY and CDR2 FYNNEI. V was cut by 5 bases and J by 3 bases, with 22 bases left in between. The CDR3 is 17 residues long. The CDR3 region has the DNA TGTGCCAGCAGTCCCCTGGACAGACTAACTACAAAAGAGACCCAGTACTTC. Protein: CASSPLDRLTTKETQYF.

The chain employs TRBV6-6 and TRBJ1-2; unclear D gene. The CDR3 spans 11 residues. V shed 6 bases and J shed 5 bases, with 7 bases lying between them. Germline V gene lookup returns CDR1 MNHNY and CDR2 SVGAGI (reference sequence). CDR3 nucleotide sequence: TGTGCCAGCAGCCACAGTTATGGCTACACCTTC. Protein: CASSHSYGYTF.

The chain couples TRBV6-1 to TRBJ1-2, with D possibly being TRBD1 (6 bases). The V end was cut by 4 bases, the J end by 3 bases, with 15 bases between. The CDR3 runs to 15 residues. Germline V gene lookup returns CDR1 MNHNS and CDR2 SASEGT. CDR3 sequence (DNA): TGTGCCAGCAGTGGGACAGTGGCGGACGACTATGGCTACACCTTC. The encoded protein is CASSGTVADDYGYTF.

CDR3 amino acids: CASSSGGVASYNEQFF. The CDR3 DNA is TGCGCCAGCAGTTCAGGGGGCGTGGCCTCCTACAATGAGCAGTTCTTC. The chain links TRBV10-1 to TRBJ2-1; the match to TRBD1 covers 8 bases. This CDR3 comprises 16 residues. V was pared by 5 bases and J by 0 bases, with 6 bases of the junction left unmatched. CDR1 is WNHNN and CDR2 is SYGVQD in the germline V gene (reference sequence).

This chain joins TRBV6-5 and TRBJ1-2; possible D gene TRBD1, 5 bases. V was cut by 5 bases and J by 1 base, with 14 bases left in between. The CDR3 covers 15 residues. Germline V gene lookup returns CDR1 MNHEY and CDR2 SVGAGI. CDR3 bases: TGTGCCAGCAGTGGGGGAGGGGTCAGTAACTATGGCTACACCTTC. Amino acid sequence: CASSGGGVSNYGYTF.

The J gene is TRBJ1-2, the V gene TRBV5-4; TRBD1 might be the D (6 bases). CDR3 length: 15 residues. CDR1 is SGHNT and CDR2 is YYREEE in the germline V gene (reference sequence). The germline V and J ends were trimmed by 2 bases and 7 bases, with 18 bases remaining between them. The CDR3 is CASSLVYWGGSGYTF. In DNA, the CDR3 is TGTGCCAGCAGCTTAGTGTATTGGGGGGGCTCTGGCTACACCTTC.

The chain recombines TRBV2 with TRBJ2-1; D uncertain. The germline V gene encodes CDR1 SNHLY and CDR2 FYNNEI. Trimming shortened V by 1 base and J by 6 bases, and 10 bases separated the two germline ends. CDR3 size: 14 residues. CDR3 loop: CASSEDGRPNEQFF. Here the CDR3 DNA reads TGTGCCAGCAGTGAAGATGGGCGACCCAATGAGCAGTTCTTC.

The chain couples TRBV28 to TRBJ1-1, with 7 bases identical to TRBD1. Trimming cost V 5 bases and J 4 bases; bases outside gene matches: 7. Germline CDR1 MDHEN, CDR2 SYDVKM. CDR3 length: 14 residues. The CDR3 is CASSNDREITEAFF. The CDR3 DNA sequence: TGTGCCAGCAGTAATGACAGGGAGATCACTGAAGCTTTCTTT.

This rearrangement joins TRBV7-8 to TRBJ1-5; D might be TRBD1 (5 bases). The CDR3 runs 17 residues. With 2 bases removed from V and 0 bases from J, the gap between germline ends came to 14 bases. Germline CDR1 SGHVS, CDR2 FQNEAQ. This chain's CDR3 is CASSLTRDSPSNQPQHF. CDR3 sequence (DNA): TGTGCCAGCAGCTTAACACGGGACTCTCCTAGCAATCAGCCCCAGCATTTT. The entire variable domain, with the rest obtained from reference TRBV7-8 and TRBJ1-5, is as follows: GAGVSQSPRYKVAKRGQDVALRCDPISGHVSLFWYQQALGQGPEFLTYFQNEAQLDKSGLPSDRFFAERPEGSVSTLKIQRTQQEDSAVYLCASSLTRDSPSNQPQHFGDGTRLSIL.

The genes are TRBV28 and TRBJ2-1, with 9 bases that match TRBD1. Germline V gives CDR1 MDHEN, CDR2 SYDVKM. This CDR3 region has 15 residues. V shed 4 bases, J shed 3 bases, and the junction held 4 bases outside the gene matches. The CDR3 DNA is TGTGCCAGCAGTTCCGGGACAGGGCGCTACAATGAGCAGTTCTTC. This gives the protein CASSSGTGRYNEQFF. Supplemented by reference TRBV28 and TRBJ2-1, the full variable domain reads DVKVTQSSRYLVKRTGEKVFLECVQDMDHENMFWYRQDPGLGLRLIYFSYDVKMKEKGDIPEGYSVSREKKERFSLILESASTNQTSMYLCASSSGTGRYNEQFFGPGTRLTVL.

The V call is TRBV9, the J call TRBJ1-1, with D possibly TRBD1 on 6 matching bases. Trimming shortened V by 0 bases and J by 5 bases, and 14 bases separated the two germline ends. The CDR3 loop spans 15 amino acids. Germline-derived CDR1 and CDR2 are SGDLS and YYNGEE. CDR3 amino acids: CASSVGVGGGTEAFF. CDR3 bases: TGTGCCAGCAGCGTAGGAGTAGGGGGAGGGACTGAAGCTTTCTTT.

The J gene is TRBJ1-4, the V gene TRBV7-9, with 8 bases that match TRBD1. The length of the CDR3 is 14 residues. CDR1 and CDR2 from the germline V gene are SEHNR and FQNEAQ (reference sequence). V lost 4 bases and J lost 7; bases outside the gene matches: 5. CDR3 sequence: CASSYGTGGEKLFF. CDR3 DNA: TGTGCCAGCAGCTATGGGACAGGCGGTGAAAAACTGTTTTTT.

This chain connects TRBV2 to TRBJ2-3, with TRBD2 matching 10 bases. The CDR3 is 20 residues long. Germline V gene data show CDR1 as SNHLY and CDR2 as FYNNEI. Germline trimming cut 4 bases from V and 0 bases from J; bases unmatched to any gene: 16. DNA of the CDR3: TGTGCCAGCAGTGTGTCTAGCGGGAGAGAGAAACCAACTAGCACAGATACGCAGTATTTT. Translation: CASSVSSGREKPTSTDTQYF.

This chain links TRBV5-1 with TRBJ2-1; TRBD2 aligns across 8 bases. Germline V gene sequence: CDR1 SGHRS, CDR2 YFSETQ. The CDR3 runs to 14 residues. V lost 4 bases and J lost 8; bases outside the gene matches: 8. CDR3 in amino acids: CASSHGLAVDEQFF. CDR3 bases: TGCGCCAGCAGCCACGGACTAGCAGTGGATGAGCAGTTCTTC.

The chain recombines TRBV2 with TRBJ2-5, with 8 positions matching TRBD1. The CDR3 sequence is 14 residues long. J gave up 5 bases and V 3 bases, and 5 bases lay outside the gene matches. In germline, CDR1 is SNHLY, CDR2 FYNNEI. The CDR3 DNA reads TGTGCCAGCAGTGAGCAGGGGGCCTCTGAGACCCAGTACTTC. This encodes CASSEQGASETQYF. Complete variable domain (other parts from reference TRBV2 and TRBJ2-5): EPEVTQTPSHQVTQMGQEVILRCVPISNHLYFYWYRQILGQKVEFLVSFYNNEISEKSEIFDDQFSVERPDGSNFTLKIRSTKLEDSAMYFCASSEQGASETQYFGPGTRLLVL.